The present T cell receptor beta chain was sequenced within a study of T cell responses to AZD1222 COVID-19 vaccine. Broader study findings: The study sampled repertoires only after the peak T cell response. Two doses of AZD1222 preceded a rise in Spike-specific TCR breadth and depth. Vaccine-associated CD4 TCRs spanned spike, dominant at 160-218 and 743-854.

The CDR3 spans 16 residues. The V and J ends lost 4 bases and 5 bases, in that order; junction bases with no gene match: 10. Combined were second doses at about 4 or about 12 weeks. Points on this clone: Its antigen is still unknown.

TCRdb's copy holds only in-frame clones and misses some; the assay was immunoSEQ multiplex PCR. In the table there are under 150,000 clones, 75% to 90% of which are singletons. The receptor's source is an adult who received the AZD1222 COVID-19 vaccine. V is TRBV23-1 and J is TRBJ2-5; 10 positions agree with TRBD1. TRBV23-1 has ORF status, its function being uncertain. This sample comprised peripheral blood, obtained 28 days after the second AZD1222 dose. The CDR3 loop reads CASSRWTGGGWETQYF. CDR3 coding DNA: TGCGCCAGCAGTCGTTGGACAGGGGGGGGTTGGGAGACCCAGTACTTC.